Shown below are 22 T cell receptor beta chains from a single sample sequenced in a study of cytomegalovirus exposure and HLA in healthy donors (dated by TCRdb to 2017 to 2019). To prepare the library, the immunoSEQ multiplex PCR assay was applied. The multiplex PCR relied on a mix of 60 forward primers for TCR Vbeta segments and 13 reverse primers for TCR Jbeta segments. Not all clones reach the TCRdb copy of this immuneACCESS table, which keeps in-frame sequences only. Checked studies attribute under half of the gap to unresolved V genes and leave the rest unexplained. Counted in this sample were about 120,000 clones; approximately 81% of them appeared once. The ten largest make up approximately 4% of the sample. The source material was PBMCs. The origin of the receptors is a man aged 18-30 years in good health and CMV-seropositive.

This sequence joins TRBV9 and TRBJ2-7; 8 positions match TRBD2. Germline loops: CDR1 SGDLS, CDR2 YYNGEE. This CDR3 has 16 amino acids. V lost 0 bases to trimming and J lost 2 bases; unmatched junction nucleotides: 7. CDR3 protein: CASSVGVGGVTYEQYF. The CDR3 DNA sequence: TGTGCCAGCAGCGTAGGGGTCGGGGGGGTCACCTACGAGCAGTACTTC.

The chain joins TRBV5-4 to TRBJ1-2, with D possibly matching TRBD1 (5 bases). Germline CDR1 SGHNT, CDR2 YYREEE (reference sequence). Trimming took off 2 bases at V and 6 bases at J, with 8 bases between the two ends. There are 12 residues in the CDR3. CDR3 loop: CASSFWGDGYTF. The CDR3 DNA follows: TGTGCCAGCAGCTTTTGGGGGGATGGCTACACCTTC.

This clone was detected only a few times. The chain couples TRBV7-9 to TRBJ2-7; the D gene is possibly TRBD2 (5 bases). Germline V lookup: CDR1 SEHNR, CDR2 FQNEAQ (reference sequence). This CDR3 is 14 amino acids long. V was clipped by 3 bases and J by 7 bases, with 16 bases between them. The CDR3 sequence is CASSFSLSGGEQYF. The DNA for the CDR3 is TGTGCCAGCAGCTTCTCCCTTTCGGGCGGGGAGCAGTACTTC.

The genes are TRBV11-2 and TRBJ2-2, with TRBD1 matching over 8 bases. The CDR3 is 16 amino acids. V lost 5 bases, J lost 0 bases, and 5 bases stayed unmatched. The germline V gene encodes CDR1 SGHAT and CDR2 FQNNGV. CDR3 sequence reads: CASSAWTGTNTGELFF. The CDR3 DNA reads TGTGCCAGCAGCGCCTGGACAGGGACGAACACCGGGGAGCTGTTTTTT. The whole variable domain, remainder taken from reference TRBV11-2 and TRBJ2-2, is EAGVAQSPRYKIIEKRQSVAFWCNPISGHATLYWYQQILGQGPKLLIQFQNNGVVDDSQLPKDRFSAERLKGVDSTLKIQPAKLEDSAVYLCASSAWTGTNTGELFFGEGSRLTVL.

This chain joins TRBV15 and TRBJ1-2, with 12 bases lining up with TRBD1. CDR3 length: 17 residues. CDR1 is LNHNV, CDR2 YYDKDF, per germline (reference sequence). Losses at the gene ends were 5 bases for V and 3 bases for J; bases not matched to a gene: 10. CDR3 region: CATSGPGQGAFYYGYTF. The CDR3, as DNA: TGTGCCACCAGCGGTCCGGGACAGGGGGCGTTTTACTATGGCTACACCTTC.

The chain joins TRBV5-4 to TRBJ2-2; D is undetermined. CDR1 SGHNT and CDR2 YYREEE come from the germline V gene (reference sequence). Trimming removed 5 bases at V and 0 bases at J, with 11 bases between. The length of the CDR3 is 15 residues. The DNA of the CDR3 is TGTGCCAGCAGTGCCGAGGCCTCGAACACCGGGGAGCTGTTTTTT. Translated: CASSAEASNTGELFF. The complete variable domain, with remaining parts taken from reference TRBV5-4 and TRBJ2-2, reads ETGVTQSPTHLIKTRGQQVTLRCSSQSGHNTVSWYQQALGQGPQFIFQYYREEENGRGNFPPRFSGLQFPNYSSELNVNALELDDSALYLCASSAEASNTGELFFGEGSRLTVL.

This chain connects TRBV11-2 to TRBJ2-2; 7 nucleotides line up with TRBD1. Germline lookup yields CDR1 SGHAT and CDR2 FQNNGV. V shed 5 bases, J shed 5 bases, and the junction held 11 bases outside the gene matches. CDR3 length: 16 amino acids. DNA for the CDR3: TGTGCCAGCAGCAACCCCCCCACAGGGGAGACCGGGGAGCTGTTTTTT. Its translation is CASSNPPTGETGELFF.

V is TRBV30 and J is TRBJ1-3; D gene uncertain. Germline assignment: CDR1 GTSNPN and CDR2 SVGIG (reference sequence). CDR3 size: 14 residues. Trimming removed 2 bases at V and 0 bases at J, with 8 bases between. CDR3 protein: CAWSLSISGNTIYF. The CDR3 DNA is TGTGCCTGGAGTTTGAGTATCTCTGGAAACACCATATATTTT.

This clone was detected only once. One end of the junction varies from germline; a read error may be responsible. The V gene is TRBV5-1, the J gene TRBJ2-2, with a tentative D call TRBD2 (6 bases). The CDR3 sequence is 14 residues long. CDR1 and CDR2 (germline): SGHRS, YFSETQ. CDR3 loop: CASSLGDGTGGLFF. The DNA for the CDR3 is TGCGCCAGCAGCTTGGGGGACGGCACCGGGGGGCTGTTTTTT.

A note on this clone: A read error may account for a junction end that differs from germline. This rearrangement joins TRBV10-3 to TRBJ1-6; tentative D call: TRBD1 (5 bases). Germline CDR1 reads ENHRY; CDR2 reads SYGVKD. The CDR3 is 15 residues long. This CDR3 reads CASSEVGALNSPLHF. CDR3 bases: TGTGCCAGCAGTGAAGTAGGGGCCCTAAATTCACCCCTCCACTTT.

The chain recombines TRBV4-1 with TRBJ1-6, with 9 positions matching TRBD1. This CDR3 region has 14 residues. CDR1 and CDR2 (germline): MGHRA, YSYEKL. J lost 7 bases, V lost 3 bases, and 1 base had no gene match. The CDR3 loop reads CASSQDRGNSPLHF. In DNA form, the CDR3 reads TGCGCCAGCAGCCAGGACAGGGGCAATTCACCCCTCCACTTT.

The chain is built from TRBV5-1 and TRBJ1-5; no reliable D call. Trimming left V 0 bases short and J 5 bases short, with 12 bases between. CDR1 is SGHRS, CDR2 YFSETQ, per germline. The CDR3 contains 15 residues. The CDR3 sequence is CASSLVSILDQPQHF. The CDR3 DNA reads TGCGCCAGCAGCTTGGTTTCTATCCTCGATCAGCCCCAGCATTTT. The full variable domain, its missing parts supplied by reference TRBV5-1 and TRBJ1-5, is KAGVTQTPRYLIKTRGQQVTLSCSPISGHRSVSWYQQTPGQGLQFLFEYFSETQRNKGNFPGRFSGRQFSNSRSEMNVSTLELGDSALYLCASSLVSILDQPQHFGDGTRLSIL.

The chain is built from TRBV9 and TRBJ2-1, with 8 bases matching TRBD2. The CDR3 consists of 15 residues. V was clipped by 4 bases and J by 0 bases; unmatched bases: 3. Germline CDR1 SGDLS, CDR2 YYNGEE. The CDR3 DNA sequence: TGTGCCAGCAGCAAAAGCGGGAGCTCCTACAATGAGCAGTTCTTC. Translation gives CASSKSGSSYNEQFF.

The V and J genes are TRBV5-8 and TRBJ1-6; perhaps TRBD1 as D (5 bases). V lost 4 bases and J lost 1, with 12 bases in between. This CDR3 spans 16 amino acids. Germline lookup yields CDR1 SGHTS and CDR2 YDEGEE. The CDR3 DNA reads as TGTGCCAGCAGCCTGAGCGGGGCTTCCTATAATTCACCCCTCCACTTT. It codes for CASSLSGASYNSPLHF.

A word on this clone: The junction departs from germline at one end; a sequencing error may be responsible. The V call is TRBV7-9, the J call TRBJ2-3; 9 nucleotides line up with TRBD2. Looked up from germline, CDR1 is SEHNR and CDR2 is FQNEAQ (reference sequence). This CDR3 region has 18 residues. Written as DNA, the CDR3 is TGTTCCAGCAGCTTTTTGCGGGAGGGCAGTTCAAACACAGATACGCAGTATTTT. Protein sequence: CSSSFLREGSSNTDTQYF.

V is TRBV29-1 and J is TRBJ2-7; 10 bases agree with TRBD2. Unmatched junction bases numbered 31, after V lost 4 bases and J lost 7 bases. The germline gives CDR1 SQVTM, CDR2 ANQGSEA. This CDR3 spans 21 amino acids. The CDR3 DNA reads TGCAGCGTTGGTCTGGAGGGGTGGGATCGAGCGGGAGGGCCCCTCGGGGCGGAGCAGTACTTC. It is translated as CSVGLEGWDRAGGPLGAEQYF.

The chain carries TRBV7-9 and TRBJ2-7; 9 bases agree with TRBD1. Germline V gene sequence: CDR1 SEHNR, CDR2 FQNEAQ (reference sequence). The CDR3 loop spans 15 amino acids. The junction had 4 bases not matched to a gene; V was cut back by 1 base and J by 3 bases. CDR3 loop: CASSLGGTGLYEQYF. The CDR3 nucleotides are TGTGCCAGCAGCTTAGGCGGGACAGGGCTCTACGAGCAGTACTTC.

This chain uses TRBV4-2 with TRBJ1-4, with TRBD1 matching 10 bases. This CDR3 has 21 amino acids. V was clipped by 4 bases and J by 5 bases; unmatched bases: 22. Per the germline V gene, CDR1 is LGHNA and CDR2 is YNFKEQ. This chain's CDR3 is CASSPPTSTRQGAPDNEKLFF. The CDR3 bases are TGTGCCAGCAGCCCACCGACGTCGACTCGACAGGGGGCGCCGGACAATGAAAAACTGTTTTTT.

The chain is built from TRBV4-1 and TRBJ2-3; no definite D call. The CDR3 is made up of 16 amino acids. V gave up 0 bases and J gave up 2 bases, with 12 bases separating them. Germline-derived CDR1 and CDR2 are MGHRA and YSYEKL. This CDR3 reads CASSQEERAITDTQYF. In DNA, the CDR3 is TGCGCCAGCAGCCAAGAAGAGAGAGCGATCACAGATACGCAGTATTTT.

In its sample, this clone was seen once. The DNA of the CDR3 is TGTGCCAGTACCGTGCCAGGGGTGGGCACTGAAGCTTTCTTT. This sequence encodes CASTVPGVGTEAFF. This chain joins TRBV19 and TRBJ1-1; D possibly corresponds to TRBD1 (6 bases). CDR3 size: 14 residues. Germline values: CDR1 LNHDA, CDR2 SQIVND (reference sequence). V was clipped by 7 bases and J by 4 bases, with 16 bases between them.

This clone is a singleton in its sample. The V call is TRBV9, the J call TRBJ2-1, with D maybe TRBD1 (7 bases). Germline values: CDR1 SGDLS, CDR2 YYNGEE. The CDR3 contains 16 residues. V lost 0 bases to trimming and J lost 2 bases, with 12 bases between them. The CDR3 sequence: CASSVVGGGAYNEQFF. The CDR3 DNA reads as TGTGCCAGCAGCGTAGTAGGAGGGGGCGCCTACAATGAGCAGTTCTTC.

The chain has TRBV7-2 and TRBJ2-3; tentative D call: TRBD2 (6 bases). The germline V and J ends were trimmed by 1 base and 10 bases, with 15 bases remaining between them. The CDR3 length is 14 residues. CDR1 SGHTA and CDR2 FQGNSA come from the germline V gene. Here the CDR3 reads CASSLGREPGAQYF. CDR3 DNA: TGTGCCAGCAGCTTAGGACGGGAACCGGGGGCGCAGTATTTT.